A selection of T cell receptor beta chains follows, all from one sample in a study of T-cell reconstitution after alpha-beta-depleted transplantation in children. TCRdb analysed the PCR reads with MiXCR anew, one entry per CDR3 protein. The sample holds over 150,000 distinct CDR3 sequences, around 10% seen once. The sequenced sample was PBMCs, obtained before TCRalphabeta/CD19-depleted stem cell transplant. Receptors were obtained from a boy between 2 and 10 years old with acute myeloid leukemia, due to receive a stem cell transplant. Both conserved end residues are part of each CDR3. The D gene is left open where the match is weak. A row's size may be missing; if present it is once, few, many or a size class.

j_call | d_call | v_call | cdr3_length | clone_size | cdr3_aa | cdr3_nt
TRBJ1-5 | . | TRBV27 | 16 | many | CASSLSSAFSNQPQHF | TGTGCCAGCAGTTTATCGTCGGCTTTTAGCAATCAGCCCCAGCATTTT
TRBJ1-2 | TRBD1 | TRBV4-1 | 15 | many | CASSQGQGAGYGYTF | TGCGCCAGCAGCCAGGGACAGGGGGCAGGTTATGGCTACACCTTC
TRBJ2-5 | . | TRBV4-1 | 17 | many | CASSQTGPGTEQETQYF | TGCGCCAGCAGCCAAACCGGACCTGGGACCGAACAAGAGACCCAGTACTTC
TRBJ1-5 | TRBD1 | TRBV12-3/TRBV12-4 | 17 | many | CASSLIRDRGPDQPQHF | TGTGCCAGCAGTTTGATAAGAGACAGGGGGCCCGATCAGCCCCAGCATTTT
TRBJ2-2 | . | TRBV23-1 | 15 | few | CASSQSGRDTGELFF | TGCGCCAGCAGTCAATCGGGCAGGGACACCGGGGAGCTGTTTTTT
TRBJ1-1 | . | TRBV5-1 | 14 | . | CASSSGVRNTEAFF | TGCGCCAGCAGCTCAGGGGTAAGGAACACTGAAGCTTTCTTT
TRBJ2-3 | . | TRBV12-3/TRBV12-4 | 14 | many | CASSFGISTDTQYF | TGTGCCAGCAGTTTCGGGATTAGCACAGATACGCAGTATTTT
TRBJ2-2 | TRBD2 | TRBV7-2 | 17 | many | CASSFPRGVMDTGELFF | TGTGCCAGCAGCTTTCCCCGGGGGGTAATGGACACCGGGGAGCTGTTTTTT
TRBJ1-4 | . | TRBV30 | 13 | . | CAWSVPSRGKLFF | TGTGCCTGGAGTGTACCGTCCCGGGGAAAACTGTTTTTT
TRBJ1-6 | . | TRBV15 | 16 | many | CATSRDLASYNSPLHF | TGTGCCACCAGCAGAGACCTTGCCAGCTATAATTCACCCCTCCACTTT
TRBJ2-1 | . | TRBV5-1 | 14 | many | CASSLGSSDNEQFF | TGCGCCAGCAGCTTGGGTAGTAGCGACAATGAGCAGTTCTTC
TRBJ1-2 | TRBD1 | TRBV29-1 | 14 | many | CSVQGGGLNYGYTF | TGCAGCGTGCAGGGAGGGGGCCTTAACTATGGCTACACCTTC
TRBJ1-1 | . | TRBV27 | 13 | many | CASSDSFPTEAFF | TGTGCCAGCAGTGACAGTTTTCCCACTGAAGCTTTCTTT
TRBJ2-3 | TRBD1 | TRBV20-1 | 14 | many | CSAKTGVGADTQYF | TGCAGTGCTAAAACAGGGGTAGGGGCAGATACGCAGTATTTT
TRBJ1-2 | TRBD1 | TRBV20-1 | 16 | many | CSARENRGQFRYGYTF | TGCAGTGCTAGAGAAAACAGGGGGCAATTCAGATATGGCTACACCTTC
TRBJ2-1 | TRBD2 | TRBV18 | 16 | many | CASSPLSGGAANEQFF | TGTGCCAGCTCACCGCTTAGCGGGGGGGCCGCCAATGAGCAGTTCTTC
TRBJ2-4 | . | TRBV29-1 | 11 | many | CSWAVGDIQYF | TGCAGCTGGGCGGTAGGGGACATTCAGTACTTC
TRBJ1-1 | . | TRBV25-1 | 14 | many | CASSRLGKHTEAFF | TGTGCCAGCAGTAGACTGGGAAAACACACTGAAGCTTTCTTT
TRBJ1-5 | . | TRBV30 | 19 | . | CAWIYPADEVLGDNQPQHF | TGTGCCTGGATTTATCCGGCGGACGAGGTTCTGGGGGACAATCAGCCCCAGCATTTT
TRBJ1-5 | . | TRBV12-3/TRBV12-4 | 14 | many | CASSLGRGNQPQHF | TGTGCCAGCAGTTTGGGCAGGGGCAACCAGCCCCAGCATTTT
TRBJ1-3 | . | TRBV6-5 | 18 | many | CASSYRFRGDESGNTIYF | TGTGCCAGCAGTTACCGTTTTCGGGGGGATGAATCGGGAAACACCATATATTTT
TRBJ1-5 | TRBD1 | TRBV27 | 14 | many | CASSYTGGNQPQHF | TGTGCCAGCAGCTATACAGGGGGCAATCAGCCCCAGCATTTT
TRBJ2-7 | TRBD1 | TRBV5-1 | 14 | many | CASSPSTGGYEQYF | TGCGCCAGCAGCCCGTCGACAGGGGGCTACGAGCAGTACTTC
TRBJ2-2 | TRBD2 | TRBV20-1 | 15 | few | CSASGRASNTGELFF | TGCAGTGCTAGCGGGAGGGCCTCGAACACCGGGGAGCTGTTTTTT
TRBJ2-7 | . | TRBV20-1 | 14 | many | CSARDRRARYEQYF | TGCAGTGCTAGAGATAGGAGGGCACGGTACGAGCAGTACTTC
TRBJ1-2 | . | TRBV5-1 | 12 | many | CASSLAFGGYTF | TGCGCCAGCAGCTTGGCCTTTGGAGGCTACACCTTC
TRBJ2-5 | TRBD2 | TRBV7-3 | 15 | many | CASSLLGGDQETQYF | TGTGCCAGCAGCTTACTCGGGGGGGACCAAGAGACCCAGTACTTC
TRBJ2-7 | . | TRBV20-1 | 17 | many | CSARRTSRGEGAYEQYF | TGCAGTGCTAGACGCACGTCGAGGGGGGAGGGGGCCTACGAGCAGTACTTC
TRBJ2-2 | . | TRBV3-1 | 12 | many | CASSQGTGELFF | TGTGCCAGCAGCCAAGGCACCGGGGAGCTGTTTTTT
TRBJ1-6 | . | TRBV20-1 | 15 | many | CSAREIARDYSPLHF | TGCAGTGCTAGAGAAATCGCCAGGGATTATTCACCCCTCCACTTT
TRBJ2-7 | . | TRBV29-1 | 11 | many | CSATEAYEQYF | TGCAGCGCCACTGAAGCCTACGAGCAGTACTTC
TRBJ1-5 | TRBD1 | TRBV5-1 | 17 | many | CASREVGDRGRRQPQHF | TGCGCCAGCAGGGAGGTGGGGGACAGGGGGCGGCGACAGCCCCAGCATTTT
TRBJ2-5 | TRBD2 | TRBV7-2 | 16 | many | CASSPRDYRYQETQYF | TGTGCCAGCAGCCCCAGGGACTATCGGTACCAAGAGACCCAGTACTTC
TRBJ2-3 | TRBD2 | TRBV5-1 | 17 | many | CASSSTTSGYGIDTQYF | TGCGCCAGCAGCTCGACGACTAGCGGGTACGGAATAGATACGCAGTATTTT
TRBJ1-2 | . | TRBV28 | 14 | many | CASSSTQVYYGYTF | TGTGCCAGCAGTTCCACACAGGTTTACTATGGCTACACCTTC
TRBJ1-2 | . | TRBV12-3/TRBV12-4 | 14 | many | CASSPGGSGYGYTF | TGTGCCAGCAGTCCCGGGGGGTCGGGCTATGGCTACACCTTC
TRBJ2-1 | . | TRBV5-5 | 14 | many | CASSLGAAVREQFF | TGTGCCAGCAGCTTGGGTGCAGCGGTTAGGGAGCAGTTCTTC
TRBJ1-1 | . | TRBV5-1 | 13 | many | CASSFAGNTEAFF | TGCGCCAGCAGCTTTGCAGGGAACACTGAAGCTTTCTTT
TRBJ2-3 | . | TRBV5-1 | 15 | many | CASSLRQGRTDTQYF | TGCGCCAGCAGCTTGAGGCAGGGACGCACAGATACGCAGTATTTT
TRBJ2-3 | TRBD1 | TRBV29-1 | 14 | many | CSVEYRGVTDTQYF | TGCAGCGTTGAGTACAGGGGAGTCACAGATACGCAGTATTTT
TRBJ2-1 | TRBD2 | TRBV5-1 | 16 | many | CASRETGTSGRLEQFF | TGCGCCAGCAGAGAAACCGGGACTAGCGGGAGGCTTGAGCAGTTCTTC